A selection of T cell receptor beta chains follows, all from one sample in a study of technical replicates of blood from several donors. The method was immunoSEQ multiplex PCR; TCRdb's version includes in-frame clones alone and lacks a portion of them. The sample holds 60,000 to 85,000 clones, around 96% seen once. The sequenced sample consisted of T cells isolated from PBMCs. These receptors were taken from a human donor in good health. Each CDR3 is given with its conserved first and last residue. D genes are given only for firm matches. Where a row states a size, it is once, few, many or the class of an expanded clone; other rows omit it.

v_gene: TRBV2
j_gene: TRBJ2-5
abundance: NA
d_gene: TRBD2
len: 15
CDR3nt: TGTGCCAGCAGTGAATTAGCGGGAGGGACAGAGACCCAGTACTTC
CDR3aa: CASSELAGGTETQYF

v_gene: TRBV5-1
j_gene: TRBJ2-3
abundance: NA
d_gene: TRBD2
len: 17
CDR3nt: TGCGCCAGCAGCTGGACTAGCGGGAGGGCCCTCCCAGATACGCAGTATTTT
CDR3aa: CASSWTSGRALPDTQYF

v_gene: TRBV15
j_gene: TRBJ2-7
abundance: NA
d_gene: NA
len: 16
CDR3nt: TGTGCCACCAGCAGACCTACTTCTGCAGGCGACTACGAGCAGTACTTC
CDR3aa: CATSRPTSAGDYEQYF

v_gene: TRBV30
j_gene: TRBJ2-5
abundance: NA
d_gene: TRBD1
len: 16
CDR3nt: TGTGCCTGGAAGACCCCCGGGACAGGGTGGTTAGAGACCCAGTACTTC
CDR3aa: CAWKTPGTGWLETQYF

v_gene: TRBV7-9
j_gene: TRBJ2-7
abundance: NA
d_gene: TRBD2
len: 17
CDR3nt: TGTGCCAGCAGCTTAACCCCTGGGAGGGTCAGCTCCTACGAGCAGTACTTC
CDR3aa: CASSLTPGRVSSYEQYF

v_gene: TRBV5-4
j_gene: TRBJ2-3
abundance: NA
d_gene: NA
len: 14
CDR3nt: TGTGCCAGCAGGGGGAGGGGGGGCACAGATACGCAGTATTTT
CDR3aa: CASRGRGGTDTQYF

v_gene: TRBV7-3
j_gene: TRBJ2-1
abundance: NA
d_gene: TRBD2
len: 13
CDR3nt: TGTGCCAGCAGCGAGGGACTAGCAGGTGAGCAGTTCTTC
CDR3aa: CASSEGLAGEQFF

v_gene: TRBV30
j_gene: TRBJ2-7
abundance: NA
d_gene: TRBD2
len: 13
CDR3nt: TGTGCCTGGATTGCTAGCGGGAGGTACGAGCAGTACTTC
CDR3aa: CAWIASGRYEQYF

v_gene: TRBV27
j_gene: TRBJ2-3
abundance: NA
d_gene: NA
len: 13
CDR3nt: TGTGCCAGCAGTCCCGGGACTTTGGATACGCAGTATTTT
CDR3aa: CASSPGTLDTQYF

v_gene: TRBV30
j_gene: TRBJ1-2
abundance: NA
d_gene: TRBD1
len: 13
CDR3nt: TGTGCCTGGAGATTGGACAGGTACTATGGCTACACCTTC
CDR3aa: CAWRLDRYYGYTF

v_gene: TRBV13
j_gene: TRBJ2-5
abundance: NA
d_gene: TRBD1
len: 15
CDR3nt: TGTGCCAGCAGCTCACTACAGGGGACCCAAGAGACCCAGTACTTC
CDR3aa: CASSSLQGTQETQYF

v_gene: TRBV5-8
j_gene: TRBJ1-1
abundance: NA
d_gene: NA
len: 14
CDR3nt: TGTGCCAGCAGCTTCTCACCGCGGAACACTGAAGCTTTCTTT
CDR3aa: CASSFSPRNTEAFF

v_gene: TRBV16
j_gene: TRBJ2-2
abundance: few
d_gene: NA
len: 12
CDR3nt: TGTGCCAGCAGCACAGACACCGGGGAGCTGTTTTTT
CDR3aa: CASSTDTGELFF

v_gene: TRBV29-1
j_gene: TRBJ1-1
abundance: NA
d_gene: NA
len: 14
CDR3nt: TGCAGCGTCGCTGGAGGACAGCTAAACACTGAAGCTTTCTTT
CDR3aa: CSVAGGQLNTEAFF

v_gene: TRBV29-1
j_gene: TRBJ2-1
abundance: NA
d_gene: TRBD1
len: 12
CDR3nt: TGCAGCGTTGGACAGGGGTACAATGAGCAGTTCTTC
CDR3aa: CSVGQGYNEQFF

v_gene: TRBV4-2
j_gene: TRBJ1-3
abundance: NA
d_gene: NA
len: 15
CDR3nt: TGTGCCAGCAGCCCGCGGGAAGGTCCCGGAAACACCATATATTTT
CDR3aa: CASSPREGPGNTIYF

v_gene: TRBV2
j_gene: TRBJ1-2
abundance: NA
d_gene: NA
len: 15
CDR3nt: TGTGCCAGCACCCAACAACAGGGAAGATCTGGTGGCTACACCTTC
CDR3aa: CASTQQQGRSGGYTF